One sample yielded the 24 T cell receptor beta chains listed below, sequenced in a study of beta chain features in type 1 diabetes. cDNA synthesis used the whole RNA isolate, giving expressed TCRB sequences. TCRdb's table, derived via immunoSEQ multiplex PCR, lists solely in-frame clones and lacks some. The sample consists of almost 350,000 clones, around a fifth of them appearing once. Sequenced material: naive CD4+ T cells from blood. Receptors were obtained from a woman aged 18 to 35 in good health.

The chain recombines TRBV28 with TRBJ1-2; TRBD1 might be the D (5 bases). V gave up 1 base and J gave up 8 bases, with 14 bases separating them. Germline-derived CDR1 and CDR2 are MDHEN and SYDVKM. CDR3 length: 14 residues. The CDR3: CASSLSLDSCGYTF. In nucleotides, the CDR3 is TGTGCCAGCAGTTTATCCCTTGACAGTTGCGGCTACACCTTC.

V and J are TRBV7-2 and TRBJ2-5; possibly TRBD2 for D (6 bases). Germline V lookup: CDR1 SGHTA, CDR2 FQGNSA. V was cut by 2 bases and J by 4 bases, with 14 bases left in between. The CDR3 is made up of 15 amino acids. CDR3 in amino acids: CASSLSWGVGETQYF. CDR3 DNA sequence: TGTGCCAGCAGCTTAAGTTGGGGGGTCGGAGAGACCCAGTACTTC.

The rearrangement links TRBV30 to TRBJ1-2; no reliable D call. The V end was cut by 0 bases, the J end by 4 bases, with 9 bases between. This CDR3 spans 13 amino acids. Germline V gene sequence: CDR1 GTSNPN, CDR2 SVGIG (reference sequence). The CDR3 is CAWSVALIYGYTF. The CDR3 nucleotides read TGTGCCTGGAGTGTAGCCCTCATCTATGGCTACACCTTC.

This clone appeared a few times. The chain couples TRBV5-4 to TRBJ2-3; 8 bases fit TRBD2. The CDR3 is made up of 19 amino acids. Germline CDR1 SGHNT, CDR2 YYREEE (reference sequence). Trimming cost V 4 bases and J 0 bases; bases outside gene matches: 16. The CDR3 bases are TGTGCCAGCAGCCGACTAGTTAGCGGGGTGAAAGCTAGCACAGATACGCAGTATTTT. Protein: CASSRLVSGVKASTDTQYF.

The J gene is TRBJ2-3, the V gene TRBV30; 9 bases fit TRBD1. The V gene end was trimmed by 2 bases and the J gene end by 6 bases; junction bases not matched to a gene: 6. This CDR3 comprises 14 residues. CDR1 GTSNPN and CDR2 SVGIG come from the germline V gene (reference sequence). The CDR3 region has the DNA TGTGCCTGGAGTACGGGACAGGGTTCGGATACGCAGTATTTT. It specifies CAWSTGQGSDTQYF.

The chain links TRBV29-1 to TRBJ1-2, with D perhaps TRBD1 (5 bases). The CDR3 is 12 amino acids. V was pared by 2 bases and J by 5 bases, with 9 bases between. Germline V gives CDR1 SQVTM, CDR2 ANQGSEA. CDR3 sequence (DNA): TGCAGCGTTGAAACGACAGAGTATGGCTACACCTTC. This translates into CSVETTEYGYTF.

This clone appeared a few times. The chain joins TRBV19 to TRBJ2-1; D might be TRBD2 (6 bases). The ends were cut back, 5 bases at V and 5 bases at J, with 19 bases in the middle. The CDR3 consists of 16 residues. Germline values: CDR1 LNHDA, CDR2 SQIVND (reference sequence). The CDR3 loop reads CASSPGGAGIDNEQFF. For the CDR3, the DNA is TGTGCCAGTAGTCCCGGGGGAGCAGGTATCGACAATGAGCAGTTCTTC.

This chain links TRBV7-9 with TRBJ1-5, with 8 bases that match TRBD1. The V and J ends lost 4 bases and 0 bases, in that order; junction bases with no gene match: 2. Germline lookup yields CDR1 SEHNR and CDR2 FQNEAQ (reference sequence). The CDR3 is 15 residues long. CDR3 region: CASSSGTGSNQPQHF. CDR3 in DNA: TGTGCCAGCAGCTCCGGGACAGGTAGCAATCAGCCCCAGCATTTT.

The V and J genes are TRBV4-2 and TRBJ1-6; tentative D call: TRBD1 (5 bases). The CDR3 length is 15 residues. Germline V lookup: CDR1 LGHNA, CDR2 YNFKEQ. The V and J ends lost 2 bases and 6 bases respectively, with 11 bases between them. The CDR3 loop reads CASSQWGGINSPLHF. In DNA form, the CDR3 reads TGTGCCAGCAGCCAATGGGGGGGAATTAATTCACCCCTCCACTTT.

This sequence joins TRBV2 and TRBJ2-5; D is uncertain. Germline V CDR1 and CDR2: SNHLY, FYNNEI. V gave up 7 bases and J gave up 7 bases, with 13 bases separating them. CDR3 size: 12 residues. CDR3 loop: CASISPGGTQYF. CDR3 DNA sequence: TGTGCCAGCATTTCCCCCGGCGGGACCCAGTACTTC.

There are a few counts of this clone. The V gene is TRBV9, the J gene TRBJ2-5, with D uncertain. The CDR3 extends over 14 amino acids. The V and J ends lost 5 bases and 5 bases respectively, with 16 bases between them. The V gene's germline CDR1 is SGDLS and CDR2 YYNGEE. This CDR3 is CASSEQMSKETQYF. Written as DNA, the CDR3 is TGTGCCAGCAGTGAACAGATGTCAAAGGAGACCCAGTACTTC.

This clone was counted only a few times. J is TRBJ1-2 and V is TRBV11-2; TRBD1 aligns across 7 bases. Germline CDR1 reads SGHAT; CDR2 reads FQNNGV. V lost 1 base to trimming and J lost 8 bases; unmatched junction nucleotides: 13. This CDR3 contains 16 residues. DNA for the CDR3: TGTGCCAGCAGCTTAGTGCAGGGGGAAGCGTCCTTCGGCTACACCTTC. It is translated as CASSLVQGEASFGYTF.

This clone appeared a few times. CDR3 amino acids: CSVLGLTGNTIYF. For the CDR3, the DNA is TGCAGCGTCCTAGGACTTACTGGAAACACCATATATTTT. The chain joins TRBV29-1 to TRBJ1-3; no reliable D call. V lost 6 bases, J lost 2 bases, and 11 bases lay in between. The CDR3 length is 13 residues. The germline CDR1 and CDR2 sequences are SQVTM and ANQGSEA.

The chain links TRBV5-4 to TRBJ2-3; 7 bases line up with TRBD2. CDR3 length: 16 amino acids. Germline V gives CDR1 SGHNT, CDR2 YYREEE (reference sequence). Trimming took 0 bases from V and 1 from J; bases not matched to a gene: 5. The CDR3 loop reads CASSLANSGGTDTQYF. The DNA of the CDR3 is TGTGCCAGCAGCTTGGCCAACAGCGGGGGCACAGATACGCAGTATTTT.

The chain combines TRBV2 with TRBJ1-5, with TRBD1 matching 7 bases. V was pared by 2 bases and J by 2 bases, with 3 bases of the junction left unmatched. Germline V gene lookup returns CDR1 SNHLY and CDR2 FYNNEI. The CDR3 is 15 residues long. The CDR3 DNA reads TGTGCCAGCAGTGAAACAGGGGTTCGCAATCAGCCCCAGCATTTT. Its protein is CASSETGVRNQPQHF.

The chain joins TRBV29-1 to TRBJ2-7, with 10 bases identical to TRBD1. V was pared by 4 bases and J by 7 bases, with 7 bases of the junction left unmatched. The CDR3 is made up of 13 amino acids. Per the germline V gene, CDR1 is SQVTM and CDR2 is ANQGSEA. CDR3 DNA sequence: TGCAGCGTTGCGGGACAGGGGCTGGGAGAGCAGTACTTC. Translated, it gives CSVAGQGLGEQYF.

This clone appeared a few times. This chain joins TRBV28 and TRBJ1-1, with D possibly matching TRBD1 (6 bases). This CDR3 is 14 amino acids long. V lost 5 bases to trimming and J lost 4 bases, with 14 bases between them. Germline-derived CDR1 and CDR2 are MDHEN and SYDVKM. The CDR3 DNA sequence: TGTGCCAGCAGTCCCACGGGGGGCGGCACTGAAGCTTTCTTT. Encoded protein: CASSPTGGGTEAFF.

The rearrangement uses TRBV6-5 and TRBJ2-1; 9 nucleotides agree with TRBD2. In germline, CDR1 is MNHEY, CDR2 SVGAGI. The CDR3 consists of 15 residues. V lost 7 bases to trimming and J lost 7 bases; unmatched junction nucleotides: 11. In DNA form, the CDR3 reads TGTGCCAGCAACGCAATCAGCGGGAGGAGTAATGAGCAGTTCTTC. Encoded protein: CASNAISGRSNEQFF.

This clone turned up a few times. This sequence joins TRBV5-6 and TRBJ2-7; tentatively, D is TRBD2 (7 bases). This CDR3 is built from 16 residues. The V gene's germline CDR1 is SGHDT and CDR2 YYEEEE. Deletions cut 4 bases from V and 4 bases from J, with 21 bases between. CDR3 region: CASSLTTGWDYYEQYF. CDR3 in DNA: TGTGCCAGCAGCCTTACGACAGGTTGGGACTATTACGAGCAGTACTTC.

V gene TRBV7-9 combines with J gene TRBJ1-2; 9 bases align to TRBD1. CDR3 length: 17 amino acids. Germline V gene sequence: CDR1 SEHNR, CDR2 FQNEAQ (reference sequence). V lost 5 bases and J lost 0; bases outside the gene matches: 10. The CDR3 DNA sequence: TGTGCCAGCAGCGCCTCCCCGGGACAGGGACCTAACTATGGCTACACCTTC. This gives the protein CASSASPGQGPNYGYTF.

V and J are TRBV27 and TRBJ2-6, with D possibly matching TRBD1 (6 bases). The V and J ends lost 7 bases and 2 bases respectively, with 12 bases between them. The CDR3 runs to 15 residues. Germline lookup yields CDR1 MNHEY and CDR2 SMNVEV (reference sequence). As DNA, the CDR3 is TGTGCCAGCACCCGAGGGGGTGCTGGGGCCAACGTCCTGACTTTC. Its protein product is CASTRGGAGANVLTF.

The chain joins TRBV30 to TRBJ2-3, with 7 bases identical to TRBD1. CDR3 length equals 13 residues. With V trimmed by 6 bases and J by 0 bases, 3 bases remained unmatched. Looked up from germline, CDR1 is GTSNPN and CDR2 is SVGIG (reference sequence). The CDR3 nucleotides read TGTGCCTGCAGCAGGGGGAGCACAGATACGCAGTATTTT. Amino acid sequence: CACSRGSTDTQYF.

This clone appeared a few times. The chain employs TRBV4-1 and TRBJ2-5, with 13 nucleotides matching TRBD2. The CDR3 consists of 19 residues. CDR1 is MGHRA, CDR2 YSYEKL, per germline. V gave up 1 base and J gave up 5 bases; unmatched junction bases: 13. The CDR3 DNA is TGCGCCAGCAGCCAAGTTCTCGGACTAGCGGGGGCGCTGCGGGAGACCCAGTACTTC. It yields the protein CASSQVLGLAGALRETQYF.

The gene calls are TRBV10-3 and TRBJ1-2; weak D call: TRBD1 (5 bases). V dropped 6 bases and J dropped 4 bases, with 12 bases sitting between them. This CDR3 region has 13 residues. Per germline, CDR1 ENHRY and CDR2 SYGVKD. CDR3 nucleotide sequence: TGTGCCATCAGCTTACAGGACCGCTATGGCTACACCTTC. Its protein product is CAISLQDRYGYTF.